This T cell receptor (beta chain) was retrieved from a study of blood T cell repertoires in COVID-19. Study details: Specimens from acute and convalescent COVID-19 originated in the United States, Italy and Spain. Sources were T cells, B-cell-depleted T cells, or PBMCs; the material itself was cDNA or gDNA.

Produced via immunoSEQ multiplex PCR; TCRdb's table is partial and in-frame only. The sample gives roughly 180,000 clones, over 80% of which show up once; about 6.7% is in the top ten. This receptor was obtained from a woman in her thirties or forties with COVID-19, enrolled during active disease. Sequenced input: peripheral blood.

The CDR3: CASSPLQAGNYGYTF. In DNA, the CDR3 is TGTGCCAGCTCACCTCTACAGGCAGGGAACTATGGCTACACCTTC. The chain links TRBV18 to TRBJ1-2, with D possibly TRBD1 on 5 matching bases. CDR3 length: 15 residues. Looked up from germline, CDR1 is KGHSH and CDR2 is LQKENI. V lost 3 bases to trimming and J lost 2 bases, with 13 bases between them. Complete variable domain (other parts from reference TRBV18 and TRBJ1-2): NAGVMQNPRHLVRRRGQEARLRCSPMKGHSHVYWYRQLPEEGLKFMVYLQKENIIDESGMPKERFSAEFPKEGPSILRIQQVVRGDSAAYFCASSPLQAGNYGYTFGSGTRLTVV.